This is a list of T cell receptor beta chains from one sample in a study of blood T cell repertoires in COVID-19. Here immunoSEQ multiplex PCR was the method, and the copy in TCRdb shows in-frame clones only, minus some. This table has about 33,000 clones, around 85% appearing once. Material for sequencing was peripheral blood. These receptors all stem from a human donor in a cohort sampled during active COVID-19. CDR3s include the opening cysteine and the closing phenylalanine or tryptophan. Each record gives: D gene, J gene, clone size, V gene, CDR3 protein, CDR3 DNA. D genes are given only for firm matches. Not every row has a clone size; where given, it reads once, few, many or a size class.

D: NA
J: TRBJ2-1
size: once
V: TRBV6-6
CDR3: CASSINNEQFF
DNA: TGTGCCAGCAGTATAAACAATGAGCAGTTCTTC

D: NA
J: TRBJ2-7
size: NA
V: TRBV21-1
CDR3: CASSRNVRESYEQYF
DNA: TGTGCCAGCAGCAGGAATGTCAGGGAATCCTACGAGCAGTACTTC

D: NA
J: TRBJ1-6
size: NA
V: TRBV7-7
CDR3: CASSYDSAAPLHF
DNA: TGTGCTAGCAGCTATGACAGCGCCGCGCCCCTCCACTTT

D: NA
J: TRBJ2-3
size: NA
V: TRBV11-3
CDR3: CASSFTGEPDTQYF
DNA: TGTGCCAGCAGCTTTACGGGAGAACCAGATACGCAGTATTTT

D: TRBD2
J: TRBJ2-7
size: once
V: TRBV29-1
CDR3: CSVEELAGIEQYF
DNA: TGCAGCGTTGAGGAACTAGCGGGTATCGAGCAGTACTTC

D: NA
J: TRBJ2-3
size: NA
V: TRBV11-3
CDR3: CASSLERGGRTDTQYF
DNA: TGTGCCAGCAGCTTAGAGAGGGGGGGCCGCACAGATACGCAGTATTTT

D: NA
J: TRBJ1-6
size: NA
V: TRBV27
CDR3: CASSLGSGTNSPLHF
DNA: TGTGCCAGCAGTTTAGGTAGCGGTACTAATTCACCCCTCCACTTT

D: TRBD2
J: TRBJ2-7
size: once
V: TRBV3-1/TRBV3-2
CDR3: CASSPRVAGSPEQYF
DNA: TGTGCCAGCAGCCCCAGGGTAGCGGGATCCCCCGAGCAGTACTTC

D: TRBD2
J: TRBJ2-7
size: NA
V: TRBV27
CDR3: CASRKGAGSGEQYF
DNA: TGTGCCAGCAGAAAAGGAGCGGGAAGCGGAGAGCAGTACTTC

D: TRBD1
J: TRBJ1-5
size: NA
V: TRBV29-1
CDR3: CSARQGNQPQHF
DNA: TGCAGCGCCCGACAGGGAAATCAGCCCCAGCATTTT

D: NA
J: TRBJ2-7
size: NA
V: TRBV5-6
CDR3: CASSLGSREQYF
DNA: TGTGCCAGCAGCTTGGGTTCCCGCGAGCAGTACTTC

D: NA
J: TRBJ2-1
size: NA
V: TRBV30
CDR3: CAWDYNNEQFF
DNA: TGTGCCTGGGACTACAACAATGAGCAGTTCTTC

D: TRBD2
J: TRBJ2-7
size: NA
V: TRBV25-1
CDR3: CASSDRTSGTKYYEQYF
DNA: TGTGCCAGCAGTGATCGGACTAGCGGGACGAAATACTACGAGCAGTACTTC

D: TRBD2
J: TRBJ2-1
size: NA
V: TRBV10-1
CDR3: CASSGGTTPNNEQFF
DNA: TGCGCCAGCAGTGGGGGGACTACTCCTAACAATGAGCAGTTCTTC

D: TRBD2
J: TRBJ2-7
size: NA
V: TRBV15
CDR3: CATSGKTSGLPYEQYF
DNA: TGTGCCACCAGCGGGAAGACTAGCGGGCTACCCTACGAGCAGTACTTC

D: NA
J: TRBJ1-5
size: NA
V: TRBV19
CDR3: CASSRGGNSNQPQHF
DNA: TGTGCCAGTAGTAGGGGAGGGAATAGCAATCAGCCCCAGCATTTT